The 22 T cell receptor beta chains in this list originate from one sample, sequenced in a study of shared clonotypes between healthy human individuals (dated by TCRdb to the early 2020s). The library was produced with the immunoSEQ multiplex PCR assay. This immuneACCESS table, as held by TCRdb, lists in-frame sequences with V and J called but not all clones. Of the missing ones, under half trace to an unresolved V gene in checked studies; the others have no known cause. The sample table lists about 1 million clones, roughly 75% of them with a count of one. Of the sample, 1.5% is held by the ten largest clones. Material: memory CD4+ T cells sorted from blood. According to the study, the label for this sample's cell subset or site signals: CD45RA-negative fraction. These TCRs come from a man aged 18 to 29 in good health.

Only a few counts were recorded for this clone. The chain joins TRBV5-1 to TRBJ2-2; D call uncertain. The CDR3 has 12 residues. Trimming removed 0 bases from V and 8 bases from J, with 5 bases in between. Germline V lookup: CDR1 SGHRS, CDR2 YFSETQ. The CDR3 protein is CASSLDQGELFF. In DNA form, the CDR3 reads TGCGCCAGCAGCTTGGACCAGGGGGAGCTGTTTTTT.

This clone has only a few counts. This chain joins TRBV9 and TRBJ2-3; TRBD2 aligns across 8 bases. CDR1 is SGDLS, CDR2 YYNGEE, per germline. The CDR3 totals 16 residues. With 0 bases clipped from V and 0 bases from J, the junction kept 3 bases outside the gene matches. The CDR3 sequence is CASSVAGGRSTDTQYF. Written as DNA, the CDR3 is TGTGCCAGCAGCGTAGCGGGGGGGCGAAGCACAGATACGCAGTATTTT.

The rearrangement links TRBV7-2 to TRBJ2-5; 10 bases fit TRBD1. From germline, CDR1 is SGHTA and CDR2 FQGNSA. V dropped 3 bases and J dropped 1; count of bases not matched to a gene: 8. This CDR3 is 17 amino acids long. The CDR3 region has the DNA TGTGCCAGCAGCTTTCGGGACAGGGGTTACCGCCAAGAGACCCAGTACTTC. It is translated as CASSFRDRGYRQETQYF.

The V and J genes are TRBV7-9 and TRBJ2-2; 8 nucleotides agree with TRBD1. The CDR3 runs to 16 residues. J was trimmed by 6 bases and V by 6 bases; bases with no gene match: 12. CDR1 SEHNR and CDR2 FQNEAQ come from the germline V gene (reference sequence). CDR3 sequence reads: CASSGQGAFGAGELFF. The CDR3 nucleotides read TGTGCCAGCAGTGGACAGGGAGCGTTCGGGGCCGGGGAGCTGTTTTTT.

The chain is built from TRBV18 and TRBJ2-7; D unresolved. Germline assignment: CDR1 KGHSH and CDR2 LQKENI. The V end was cut by 6 bases, the J end by 6 bases, with 6 bases between. The CDR3 is 10 amino acids. The CDR3 nucleotides are TGTGCCAGCTCCCAGACCGAGCAGTACTTC. Translating it yields CASSQTEQYF.

The CDR3 nucleotides read TGTGCCTGGAAGCAGGCGAAGGGCACTGAAGCTTTCTTT. Protein: CAWKQAKGTEAFF. This chain uses TRBV30 with TRBJ1-1; D not resolved. V was clipped by 4 bases and J by 4 bases, with 13 bases between them. This CDR3 is built from 13 residues. CDR1 and CDR2 from the germline V gene are GTSNPN and SVGIG (reference sequence).

The chain combines TRBV10-3 with TRBJ2-7; D remains ambiguous. The CDR3 is 13 residues long. V lost 3 bases, J lost 10 bases, and 16 bases lay in between. Germline CDR1 ENHRY, CDR2 SYGVKD. The CDR3 sequence is CAISDGAPSPQYF. The CDR3 nucleotides are TGTGCCATCAGTGACGGAGCCCCCTCCCCCCAGTACTTC.

This chain joins TRBV7-2 and TRBJ1-2; D not certain. The germline V gene encodes CDR1 SGHTA and CDR2 FQGNSA. The germline V and J ends were trimmed by 3 bases and 0 bases, with 8 bases remaining between them. The CDR3 is 14 amino acids. This CDR3 is CASSFPPSNYGYTF. CDR3 coding DNA: TGTGCCAGCAGCTTTCCTCCTTCTAACTATGGCTACACCTTC.

This chain joins TRBV4-3 and TRBJ2-3; D is ambiguous. The CDR3 covers 12 residues. Trimming removed 2 bases from V and 3 bases from J, with 3 bases in between. Germline V CDR1 and CDR2: LGHNA, YSLEER. Written as DNA, the CDR3 is TGCGCCAGCAGCCAACAAACAGATACGCAGTATTTT. This codes for CASSQQTDTQYF.

The chain couples TRBV19 to TRBJ2-7, with 7 bases aligning to TRBD2. V was pared by 5 bases and J by 2 bases, with 3 bases of the junction left unmatched. Germline CDR1 is LNHDA and CDR2 is SQIVND (reference sequence). The CDR3 is made up of 13 amino acids. CDR3 sequence: CASSSGGTYEQYF. The DNA for the CDR3 is TGTGCCAGTAGTTCCGGGGGGACCTACGAGCAGTACTTC.

The chain links TRBV9 to TRBJ1-1; D unresolved. V was shortened by 4 bases and J by 8 bases, with 15 bases between the two germline ends. The germline V gene has CDR1 SGDLS and CDR2 YYNGEE. The CDR3 is 13 residues long. This chain's CDR3 is CASSIFPQTEAFF. The DNA of the CDR3 is TGTGCCAGCAGCATATTCCCCCAGACCGAAGCTTTCTTT.

The gene calls are TRBV7-9 and TRBJ2-1, with 9 bases lining up with TRBD1. V lost 1 base and J lost 4; bases outside the gene matches: 2. The CDR3 consists of 15 residues. The germline V gene has CDR1 SEHNR and CDR2 FQNEAQ (reference sequence). The CDR3 DNA follows: TGTGCCAGCAGCTTAGGGGGACAGGGATACAATGAGCAGTTCTTC. Residues: CASSLGGQGYNEQFF.

The chain links TRBV7-2 to TRBJ1-2; D is possibly TRBD1 (5 bases). This CDR3 comprises 14 residues. From germline, CDR1 is SGHTA and CDR2 FQGNSA. Deletions cut 2 bases from V and 3 bases from J, with 10 bases between. This CDR3 reads CASSLPGWDYGYTF. The CDR3 DNA reads as TGTGCCAGCAGCTTACCAGGGTGGGACTATGGCTACACCTTC.

This sequence joins TRBV18 and TRBJ2-7; D unresolved. Germline V CDR1 and CDR2: KGHSH, LQKENI. V was pared by 3 bases and J by 0 bases, with 9 bases between. There are 14 residues in the CDR3. The CDR3 loop reads CASSPASGSYEQYF. The CDR3 bases are TGTGCCAGCTCACCCGCTAGTGGCTCCTACGAGCAGTACTTC.

In DNA form, the CDR3 reads TGTGCCAGCAGGGGACAGGGATCCCCCGGGGAGCTGTTTTTT. It yields the protein CASRGQGSPGELFF. The chain couples TRBV9 to TRBJ2-2; 9 nucleotides agree with TRBD1. Per germline, CDR1 SGDLS and CDR2 YYNGEE. J gave up 6 bases and V 5 bases, and 5 bases lay outside the gene matches. The CDR3 totals 14 residues.

The chain combines TRBV30 with TRBJ2-1, with TRBD1 as a possible D gene (6 bases). This CDR3 contains 18 residues. CDR1 and CDR2 (germline): GTSNPN, SVGIG (reference sequence). Trimming left V 0 bases short and J 7 bases short, with 25 bases between. As DNA, the CDR3 is TGTGCCTGGAGTGTAGAACAGGGAGATCGGACGAGACATAATGAGCAGTTCTTC. Protein sequence: CAWSVEQGDRTRHNEQFF.

Points on this clone: This sample also contains other DNA sequences that code for the same CDR3. DNA of the CDR3: TGTGCCAGTAGTGAGGGTGGGAACACCGGGGAGCTGTTTTTT. Translated: CASSEGGNTGELFF. The V and J genes are TRBV19 and TRBJ2-2, with TRBD2 as a possible D gene (5 bases). Germline-derived CDR1 and CDR2 are LNHDA and SQIVND (reference sequence). The CDR3 spans 14 residues. V shed 5 bases and J shed 1 base, with 8 bases lying between them. The whole variable domain, remainder taken from reference TRBV19 and TRBJ2-2, is DGGITQSPKYLFRKEGQNVTLSCEQNLNHDAMYWYRQDPGQGLRLIYYSQIVNDFQKGDIAEGYSVSREKKESFPLTVTSAQKNPTAFYLCASSEGGNTGELFFGEGSRLTVL.

The CDR3 protein is CAGLGVDGNTIYF. The CDR3 DNA reads TGTGCCGGGCTAGGGGTGGATGGAAACACCATATATTTT. This chain links TRBV30 with TRBJ1-3; TRBD1 might be the D (5 bases). The V gene's germline CDR1 is GTSNPN and CDR2 SVGIG (reference sequence). V was clipped by 8 bases and J by 3 bases, with 14 bases between them. The CDR3 sequence is 13 residues long.

Here the CDR3 DNA reads TGCGCCAGCAGCTTGTCCGGGAGCGCAGATACGCAGTATTTT. It is translated as CASSLSGSADTQYF. The chain uses TRBV5-1 and TRBJ2-3; TRBD2 might be the D (6 bases). Germline V gene data show CDR1 as SGHRS and CDR2 as YFSETQ. This CDR3 is 14 amino acids long. Trimming removed 1 base from V and 4 bases from J, with 10 bases in between. The full variable domain, with the rest looked up from reference TRBV5-1 and TRBJ2-3, is KAGVTQTPRYLIKTRGQQVTLSCSPISGHRSVSWYQQTPGQGLQFLFEYFSETQRNKGNFPGRFSGRQFSNSRSEMNVSTLELGDSALYLCASSLSGSADTQYFGPGTRLTVL.

The CDR3, as DNA: TGTGCCACCAGCAGAGATTGGGTTAACGGTGGTGGCTACACCTTC. This translates into CATSRDWVNGGGYTF. This sequence joins TRBV15 and TRBJ1-2, with D unclear. V lost 0 bases, J lost 7 bases, and 15 bases lay in between. CDR1 is LNHNV and CDR2 is YYDKDF in the germline V gene (reference sequence). The CDR3 is 15 residues long.

This clone was picked up a small number of times. The chain joins TRBV11-2 to TRBJ1-4; the D gene is possibly TRBD1 (5 bases). CDR1 is SGHAT and CDR2 is FQNNGV in the germline V gene. With 9 bases removed from V and 5 bases from J, the gap between germline ends came to 13 bases. This CDR3 region has 13 residues. DNA of the CDR3: TGTGCCAGTCATTGGGGCCCGAATGAAAAACTGTTTTTT. It translates to CASHWGPNEKLFF.

The rearrangement uses TRBV9 and TRBJ2-6; 7 bases are a match to TRBD1. Germline V gene data show CDR1 as SGDLS and CDR2 as YYNGEE. The J segment lost 0 bases and the V segment lost 3 bases, leaving 6 bases of the junction unmatched. The CDR3 runs 17 residues. This chain's CDR3 is CASSATGTSSGANVLTF. The DNA for the CDR3 is TGTGCCAGCAGCGCGACAGGGACCAGCTCTGGGGCCAACGTCCTGACTTTC.